The 9 T cell receptor beta chains below were found in one sample sequenced in a study of control samples from healthy donors and cancer patients. Profiling relied on immunoSEQ multiplex PCR, and the TCRdb table lists in-frame clones only, not all of them. The sample lists about 98,000 clones; roughly 82% were seen once. The material sequenced was blood. The source of these receptors is a man in his sixties in good health.

The chain couples TRBV28 to TRBJ2-7, with unresolved D. The CDR3 runs to 14 residues. V was pared by 5 bases and J by 2 bases, with 13 bases between. The germline CDR1 and CDR2 sequences are MDHEN and SYDVKM. The chain's CDR3 is CASSPARHPYEQYF. The CDR3 DNA is TGTGCCAGCAGTCCCGCCAGACACCCCTACGAGCAGTACTTC.

This chain connects TRBV6-6 to TRBJ2-7; unclear D gene. V lost 2 bases, J lost 4 bases, and 15 bases lay in between. Germline V gives CDR1 MNHNY, CDR2 SVGAGI (reference sequence). This CDR3 is 15 amino acids long. The CDR3 spells CASSYDFVDPYEQYF. The CDR3 nucleotides are TGTGCCAGCAGTTACGATTTTGTAGACCCTTACGAGCAGTACTTC.

This clone was picked up one time. V and J are TRBV30 and TRBJ2-7, with 10 bases lining up with TRBD2. V gave up 2 bases and J gave up 1 base; unmatched junction bases: 11. CDR1 and CDR2 (germline): GTSNPN, SVGIG (reference sequence). The CDR3 is 17 residues long. CDR3 DNA sequence: TGTGCCTGGAGTCCTCGGCCGGGGACTAGCGCTTCCTACGAGCAGTACTTC. Translation: CAWSPRPGTSASYEQYF. Complete variable domain (other parts from reference TRBV30 and TRBJ2-7): SQTIHQWPATLVQPVGSPLSLECTVEGTSNPNLYWYRQAAGRGLQLLFYSVGIGQISSEVPQNLSASRPQDRQFILSSKKLLLSDSGFYLCAWSPRPGTSASYEQYFGPGTRLTVT.

V is TRBV27 and J is TRBJ2-3; D gene uncertain. The CDR3 is 12 amino acids. Trimming cost V 5 bases and J 6 bases, with 9 bases left between them. In germline, CDR1 is MNHEY, CDR2 SMNVEV (reference sequence). The CDR3 protein is CASSPTGDTQYF. The DNA of the CDR3 is TGTGCCAGCAGTCCCACCGGGGATACGCAGTATTTT.

This chain links TRBV10-3 with TRBJ2-2; 9 positions match TRBD1. Germline values: CDR1 ENHRY, CDR2 SYGVKD. The CDR3 loop spans 15 amino acids. Unmatched junction bases numbered 3, after V lost 4 bases and J lost 3 bases. CDR3 sequence (DNA): TGTGCCATCAGTGCTCGGACAGGGGACACCGGGGAGCTGTTTTTT. Translated, it gives CAISARTGDTGELFF.

The V and J genes are TRBV19 and TRBJ2-4; TRBD1 matches at 11 bases. Germline trimming cut 5 bases from V and 6 bases from J; bases unmatched to any gene: 6. The germline V gene encodes CDR1 LNHDA and CDR2 SQIVND (reference sequence). The CDR3 has 15 residues. The CDR3 region is CASSPKGQGGNIQYF. In DNA form, the CDR3 reads TGTGCCAGTAGTCCCAAGGGACAGGGGGGAAACATTCAGTACTTC.

The genes are TRBV6-5 and TRBJ2-7, with TRBD2 as a possible D gene (7 bases). This CDR3 region has 12 residues. In germline, CDR1 is MNHEY, CDR2 SVGAGI. Trimming removed 6 bases from V and 5 bases from J, with 11 bases in between. CDR3 protein: CASRGGANEQYF. The CDR3 DNA follows: TGTGCCAGCAGAGGGGGGGCCAACGAGCAGTACTTC.

The chain combines TRBV4-2 with TRBJ1-5; 7 nucleotides match TRBD1. The CDR3 is 16 residues long. V was clipped by 0 bases and J by 3 bases; unmatched bases: 5. Germline V gene sequence: CDR1 LGHNA, CDR2 YNFKEQ. The CDR3 region is CASSQDRDSNNQPQHF. The DNA for the CDR3 is TGTGCCAGCAGCCAAGATCGGGACAGCAACAATCAGCCCCAGCATTTT.

The chain links TRBV9 to TRBJ2-2; 8 bases map to TRBD1. V gave up 3 bases and J gave up 2 bases; unmatched junction bases: 9. The CDR3 extends over 17 amino acids. Germline CDR1 is SGDLS and CDR2 is YYNGEE. The CDR3 sequence is CASSASPDRGNTGELFF. The CDR3 bases are TGTGCCAGCAGCGCCAGCCCTGACAGGGGAAACACCGGGGAGCTGTTTTTT.